These 18 T cell receptor beta chains came from one sample sequenced in a study of regulatory T cells in long-lasting Graves disease. Time point given: newly diagnosed GD, antithyroid drugs for less than 3 months. Researchers made the TCR library from RNA that was extracted from PBMCs. CDR3 regions were amplified by Arm-PCR using iRepertoire HTBI primers to build TCR beta libraries. One entry per CDR3 protein results from TCRdb running MiXCR on the multiplex PCR reads. Counted here are 520,000 or so distinct CDR3 sequences, around 12% occurring once; the ten biggest clones make up roughly 8.2%. Another study also made use of these data, one on T cells in Graves' hyperthyroidism and ophthalmopathy.

The source material was peripheral blood mononuclear cells (PBMCs), sampled at new diagnosis, from a patient treated with antithyroid drugs. All receptors come from a woman in her twenties or thirties with Graves disease.

Ten or more counts support this clonotype. The chain links TRBV11-2 to TRBJ2-1; possibly TRBD2 for D (5 bases). CDR1 is SGHAT, CDR2 FQNNGV, per germline. This CDR3 contains 17 residues. Trimming took off 1 base at V and 3 bases at J, with 16 bases between the two ends. CDR3 sequence (DNA): TGTGCCAGCAGCTTAGGAGGCGCCGGGGAAATCTACAATGAGCAGTTCTTC. This encodes CASSLGGAGEIYNEQFF.

V usage is TRBV19 and J usage is TRBJ1-2; D ambiguous. The CDR3 length is 15 residues. The ends were cut back, 3 bases at V and 2 bases at J, with 13 bases in the middle. Germline CDR1 LNHDA, CDR2 SQIVND (reference sequence). The CDR3 spells CASSIWAGMNYGYTF. CDR3 nucleotides: TGTGCCAGTAGTATCTGGGCAGGAATGAACTATGGCTACACCTTC.

This clonotype was detected many times. The chain links TRBV4-1 to TRBJ2-3; the match to TRBD2 covers 12 bases. CDR3 size: 17 residues. Germline-derived CDR1 and CDR2 are MGHRA and YSYEKL. The V segment lost 1 base and the J segment 0 bases; nucleotides outside the gene matches: 2. The CDR3 reads CASSQVGLAGSTDTQYF. CDR3 in DNA: TGCGCCAGCAGCCAAGTAGGACTAGCGGGAAGCACAGATACGCAGTATTTT.

This clonotype was found many times. The chain is built from TRBV27 and TRBJ1-6; tentatively, D is TRBD1 (6 bases). CDR1 is MNHEY, CDR2 SMNVEV, per germline (reference sequence). V lost 3 bases and J lost 11, with 11 bases in between. The CDR3 length is 13 residues. CDR3 coding DNA: TGTGCCAGCAGTTTGAGGGGGACGACACCCCTCCACTTT. Its protein product is CASSLRGTTPLHF.

The sample holds many counts of this clonotype. The rearrangement uses TRBV27 and TRBJ2-1; D unclear. Germline lookup yields CDR1 MNHEY and CDR2 SMNVEV (reference sequence). This CDR3 has 13 amino acids. Between the trimmed V and J ends, which lost 3 bases and 8 bases, there was a span of 11 bases. CDR3 amino acids: CASSFSAADEQFF. The CDR3 DNA sequence: TGTGCCAGCAGTTTTAGTGCGGCTGATGAGCAGTTCTTC.

The table lists this clonotype with many counts. The chain uses TRBV18 and TRBJ2-1; TRBD2 matches 13 bases. Germline V gives CDR1 KGHSH, CDR2 LQKENI. The length of the CDR3 is 18 residues. Losses at the gene ends were 0 bases for V and 2 bases for J; bases not matched to a gene: 4. DNA of the CDR3: TGTGCCAGCTCACCACCCGGACTAGCGGGAGAGACCTACAATGAGCAGTTCTTC. It codes for CASSPPGLAGETYNEQFF.

This clonotype was seen at least ten times. J is TRBJ1-5 and V is TRBV12-3 or TRBV12-4; D gene ambiguous. The CDR3 runs 13 residues. Trimming shortened V by 7 bases and J by 10 bases, and 17 bases separated the two germline ends. The CDR3 DNA sequence: TGTGCCAGCACCCTTGGGTATCTAAGCCCCCAGCATTTT. Residues: CASTLGYLSPQHF.

The chain has TRBV28 and TRBJ1-2; 8 bases are shared with TRBD1. Per germline, CDR1 MDHEN and CDR2 SYDVKM. There are 12 residues in the CDR3. J gave up 7 bases and V 2 bases, and 0 bases lay outside the gene matches. The CDR3 DNA reads as TGTGCCAGCAGTTTAGGGACAGGTGGCTACACCTTC. Translation: CASSLGTGGYTF.

This clonotype came up many times. V usage is TRBV4-1 and J usage is TRBJ2-5; D is uncertain. Trimming removed 3 bases at V and 4 bases at J, with 9 bases between. Looked up from germline, CDR1 is MGHRA and CDR2 is YSYEKL. The CDR3 totals 13 residues. DNA of the CDR3: TGCGCCAGCAGCCAGGTTTGGGCAGAGACCCAGTACTTC. This translates into CASSQVWAETQYF.

Ten or more counts support this clonotype. Written as DNA, the CDR3 is TGTGCCAGCAGTGCCGCCGGACAGAGATACACTGAAGCTTTCTTT. Its translation: CASSAAGQRYTEAFF. This rearrangement joins TRBV28 to TRBJ1-1, with D maybe TRBD1 (6 bases). Germline lookup yields CDR1 MDHEN and CDR2 SYDVKM. The length of the CDR3 is 15 residues. The ends were cut back, 5 bases at V and 3 bases at J, with 16 bases in the middle.

This clonotype was detected a few times. The gene calls are TRBV5-5 and TRBJ2-7; 8 bases fit TRBD1. CDR1 and CDR2 from the germline V gene are SGHKS and YYEKEE (reference sequence). The CDR3 runs 14 residues. J lost 2 bases, V lost 3 bases, and 4 bases had no gene match. The CDR3 DNA reads as TGTGCCAGCAGCTCTACGGACAGGGCCTACGAGCAGTACTTC. Its protein product is CASSSTDRAYEQYF.

This chain connects TRBV4-3 to TRBJ2-1, with D uncertain. V dropped 5 bases and J dropped 5 bases, with 19 bases sitting between them. The CDR3 extends over 16 amino acids. Germline V gene lookup returns CDR1 LGHNA and CDR2 YSLEER. DNA of the CDR3: TGCGCCAGCAGCTCAGCTGGTCAGGAGTGGAACAATGAGCAGTTCTTC. Its translation is CASSSAGQEWNNEQFF.

This clonotype occurred many times. The genes are TRBV2 and TRBJ1-2; the D is unclear. The CDR3 has 12 residues. V lost 10 bases and J 4 bases, leaving 13 bases between the germline ends. The germline V gene encodes CDR1 SNHLY and CDR2 FYNNEI. CDR3 in DNA: TGTGCCACCCGTCCAGTCCTCTATGGCTACACCTTC. Its protein product is CATRPVLYGYTF.

The V call is TRBV4-1, the J call TRBJ2-1, with 10 bases fitting TRBD2. The CDR3 has 16 amino acids. Germline V lookup: CDR1 MGHRA, CDR2 YSYEKL. V was clipped by 0 bases and J by 4 bases; unmatched bases: 3. The CDR3 DNA is TGCGCCAGCAGCCAAGATAGGACTAGCGGTTACAATGAGCAGTTCTTC. This gives the protein CASSQDRTSGYNEQFF.

This clonotype was detected ten times or more. This chain links TRBV5-6 with TRBJ2-7, with 7 positions matching TRBD2. J was trimmed by 2 bases and V by 3 bases; bases with no gene match: 5. The CDR3 is 14 residues long. Germline CDR1 is SGHDT and CDR2 is YYEEEE. Written as DNA, the CDR3 is TGTGCCAGCAGCTCCGGACTAGAGCCCTACGAGCAGTACTTC. Translated, it gives CASSSGLEPYEQYF.

Concerning this clonotype: It may be a read error: a sequence one base away is much more abundant. The CDR3 ends on some other residue instead of the conserved phenylalanine or tryptophan, so this is likely a read error. The chain carries TRBV11-2 and TRBJ2-3, with 9 positions matching TRBD2. Germline lookup yields CDR1 SGHAT and CDR2 FQNNGV. The CDR3 is 16 residues long. Unmatched junction bases numbered 10, after V lost 5 bases and J lost 4 bases. CDR3 in DNA: TGTGCCAGCAGCCCGGCGGGGGGGGCGGGGGCAGATACGCAGTATCTT. It encodes CASSPAGGAGADTQYL.

This clonotype has at least ten counts. V gene TRBV10-3 combines with J gene TRBJ2-7; D remains ambiguous. V was cut by 3 bases and J by 3 bases, with 9 bases left in between. The CDR3 runs to 13 residues. Germline V gene sequence: CDR1 ENHRY, CDR2 SYGVKD. The chain's CDR3 is CAISERVGYEQYF. DNA for the CDR3: TGTGCCATCAGTGAACGGGTGGGCTACGAGCAGTACTTC.

This clonotype has at least ten counts. The genes are TRBV5-1 and TRBJ2-5; TRBD2 is a possible D gene (5 bases). CDR1 SGHRS and CDR2 YFSETQ come from the germline V gene. Trimming removed 0 bases at V and 5 bases at J, with 17 bases between. The CDR3 is 16 amino acids. CDR3 sequence: CASSLGSASSIETQYF. CDR3 nucleotide sequence: TGCGCCAGCAGCTTGGGTTCGGCTTCTAGCATTGAGACCCAGTACTTC.